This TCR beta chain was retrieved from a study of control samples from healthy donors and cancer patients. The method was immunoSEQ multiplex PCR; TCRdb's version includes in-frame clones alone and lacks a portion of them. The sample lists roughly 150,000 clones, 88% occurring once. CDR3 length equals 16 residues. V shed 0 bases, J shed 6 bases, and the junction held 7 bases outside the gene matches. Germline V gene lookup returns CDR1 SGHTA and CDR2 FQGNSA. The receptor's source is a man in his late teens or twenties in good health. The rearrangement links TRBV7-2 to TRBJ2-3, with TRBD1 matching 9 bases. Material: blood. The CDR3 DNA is TGTGCCAGCAGCTTAGCACCGGGACAGGGAAAGGATACGCAGTATTTT. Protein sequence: CASSLAPGQGKDTQYF.